This entry describes one T cell receptor (beta chain). Its antigen is undetermined. These data come from a study of graft-versus-host responses after intestinal transplantation. Study summary: Multivisceral, liver-intestinal, or isolated intestinal transplants were received by the recipients. Tacrolimus and steroids were given for 2 to 4 years to all recipients after anti-thymocyte globulin induction. Study-wide results and limits: The presence of high graft-versus-host to host-versus-graft clonal ratios in allografts characterized patients with graft-donor T cell macrochimerism. Early after transplant, HvG clones declined as circulating GvH clones peaked.

Germline V gene sequence: CDR1 SQVTM, CDR2 ANQGSEA. The CDR3 sequence is 13 residues long. V gave up 4 bases and J gave up 3 bases, with 10 bases separating them. Some clones are missing from TCRdb's copy, which holds only in-frame ones; the method was immunoSEQ multiplex PCR. The sample yields about 120,000 clones, 85% to 95% seen once. Sequenced material: unstimulated CD4+ T cells sorted from spleen or lymph node cells, taken before intestinal transplant. The rearrangement links TRBV29-1 to TRBJ1-5, with D uncertain. This receptor was taken from a human donor who received an intestinal transplant. The CDR3, as DNA: TGCAGCGTTGGATCTGAGTACAATCAGCCCCAGCATTTT. It specifies CSVGSEYNQPQHF.